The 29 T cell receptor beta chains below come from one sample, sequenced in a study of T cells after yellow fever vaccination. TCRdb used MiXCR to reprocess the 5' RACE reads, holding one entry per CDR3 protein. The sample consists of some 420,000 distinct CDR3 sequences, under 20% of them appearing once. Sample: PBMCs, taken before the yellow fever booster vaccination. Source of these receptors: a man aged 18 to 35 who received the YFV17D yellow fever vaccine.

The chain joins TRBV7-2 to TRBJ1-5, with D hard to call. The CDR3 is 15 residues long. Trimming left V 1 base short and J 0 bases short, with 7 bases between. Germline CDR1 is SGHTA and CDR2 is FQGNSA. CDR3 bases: TGTGCCAGCAGCTTAGTTTTCGGTAGCAATCAGCCCCAGCATTTT. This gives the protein CASSLVFGSNQPQHF.

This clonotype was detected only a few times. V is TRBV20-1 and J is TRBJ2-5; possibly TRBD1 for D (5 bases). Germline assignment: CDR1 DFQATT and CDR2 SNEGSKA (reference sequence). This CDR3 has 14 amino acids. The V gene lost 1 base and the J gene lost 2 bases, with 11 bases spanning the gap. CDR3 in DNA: TGCAGTGCTAGAGCTTGGGGCCTACAAGAGACCCAGTACTTC. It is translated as CSARAWGLQETQYF.

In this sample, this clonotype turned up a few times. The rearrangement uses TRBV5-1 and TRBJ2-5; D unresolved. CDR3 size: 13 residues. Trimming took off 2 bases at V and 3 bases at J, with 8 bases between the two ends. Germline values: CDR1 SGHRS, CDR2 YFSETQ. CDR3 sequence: CASSFWPEETQYF. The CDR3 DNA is TGCGCCAGCAGCTTTTGGCCGGAAGAGACCCAGTACTTC.

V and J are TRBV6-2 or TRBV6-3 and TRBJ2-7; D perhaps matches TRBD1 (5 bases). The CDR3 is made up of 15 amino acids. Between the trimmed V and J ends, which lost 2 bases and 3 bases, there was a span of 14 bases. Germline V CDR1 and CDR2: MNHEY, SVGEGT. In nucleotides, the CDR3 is TGTGCCAGCAGTTACCCAGAAGGACACATCTACGAGCAGTACTTC. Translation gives CASSYPEGHIYEQYF.

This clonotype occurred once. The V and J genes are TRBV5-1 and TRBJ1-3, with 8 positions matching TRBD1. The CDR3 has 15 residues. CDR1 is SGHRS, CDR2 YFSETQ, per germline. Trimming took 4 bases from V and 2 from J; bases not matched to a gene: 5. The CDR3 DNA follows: TGCGCCAGCAGCCTACAGGGGGGAGCTGGAAACACCATATATTTT. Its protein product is CASSLQGGAGNTIYF.

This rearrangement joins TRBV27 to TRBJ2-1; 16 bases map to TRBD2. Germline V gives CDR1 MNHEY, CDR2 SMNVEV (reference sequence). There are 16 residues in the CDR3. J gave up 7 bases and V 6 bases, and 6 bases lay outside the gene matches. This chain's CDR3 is CASSPAGLAGGNEQFF. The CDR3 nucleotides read TGTGCCAGCAGCCCCGCGGGACTAGCGGGGGGGAATGAGCAGTTCTTC.

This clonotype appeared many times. The CDR3 is CSARDPGGSTDTQYF. In DNA form, the CDR3 reads TGCAGTGCTAGGGACCCGGGGGGGAGCACAGATACGCAGTATTTT. The rearrangement joins TRBV20-1 to TRBJ2-3; the match to TRBD2 covers 8 bases. The V gene's germline CDR1 is DFQATT and CDR2 SNEGSKA (reference sequence). The CDR3 runs to 15 residues. V lost 3 bases, J lost 0 bases, and 5 bases stayed unmatched.

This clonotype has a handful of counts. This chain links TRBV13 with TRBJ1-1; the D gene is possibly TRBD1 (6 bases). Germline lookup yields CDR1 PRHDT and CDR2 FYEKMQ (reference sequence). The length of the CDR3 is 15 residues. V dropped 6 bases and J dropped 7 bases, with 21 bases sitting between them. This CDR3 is CASRSYDFRTVEAFF. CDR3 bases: TGTGCCAGCAGGAGCTATGACTTCAGGACAGTTGAAGCTTTCTTT.

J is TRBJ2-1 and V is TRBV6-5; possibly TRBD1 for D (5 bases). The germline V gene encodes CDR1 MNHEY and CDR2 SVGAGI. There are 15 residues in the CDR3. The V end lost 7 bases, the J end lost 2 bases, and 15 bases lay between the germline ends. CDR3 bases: TGTGCCAGCAAGTTCAGGGATCGCCCCTACAATGAGCAGTTCTTC. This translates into CASKFRDRPYNEQFF.

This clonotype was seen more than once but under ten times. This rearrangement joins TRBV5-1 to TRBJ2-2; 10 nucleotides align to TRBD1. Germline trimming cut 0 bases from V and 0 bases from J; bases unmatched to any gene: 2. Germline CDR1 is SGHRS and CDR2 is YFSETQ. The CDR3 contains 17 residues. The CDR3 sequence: CASSLGGQGANTGELFF. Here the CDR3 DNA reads TGCGCCAGCAGCTTGGGAGGACAGGGGGCGAACACCGGGGAGCTGTTTTTT.

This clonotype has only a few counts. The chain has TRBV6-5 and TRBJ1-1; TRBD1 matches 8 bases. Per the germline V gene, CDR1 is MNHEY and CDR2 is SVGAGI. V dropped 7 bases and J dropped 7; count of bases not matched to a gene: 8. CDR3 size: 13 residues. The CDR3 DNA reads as TGTGCCAGCACTTCGCAGGGGGCCGGTGAAGCTTTCTTT. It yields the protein CASTSQGAGEAFF.

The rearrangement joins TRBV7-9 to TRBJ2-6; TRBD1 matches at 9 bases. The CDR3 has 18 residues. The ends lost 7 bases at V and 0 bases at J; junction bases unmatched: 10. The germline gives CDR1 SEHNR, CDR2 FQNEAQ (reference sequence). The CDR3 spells CASTRPGQGNSGANVLTF. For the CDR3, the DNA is TGTGCCAGCACCCGACCGGGACAGGGCAACTCTGGGGCCAACGTCCTGACTTTC.

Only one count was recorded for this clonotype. CDR3 nucleotides: TGCGCCAGCAGCACACAGGGGGAGAATGGCTACACCTTC. As protein: CASSTQGENGYTF. V and J are TRBV5-1 and TRBJ1-2; 8 bases are a match to TRBD1. CDR3 size: 13 residues. Unmatched junction bases numbered 5, after V lost 4 bases and J lost 6 bases. The V gene's germline CDR1 is SGHRS and CDR2 YFSETQ. The full variable domain, its missing parts supplied by reference TRBV5-1 and TRBJ1-2, is KAGVTQTPRYLIKTRGQQVTLSCSPISGHRSVSWYQQTPGQGLQFLFEYFSETQRNKGNFPGRFSGRQFSNSRSEMNVSTLELGDSALYLCASSTQGENGYTFGSGTRLTVV.

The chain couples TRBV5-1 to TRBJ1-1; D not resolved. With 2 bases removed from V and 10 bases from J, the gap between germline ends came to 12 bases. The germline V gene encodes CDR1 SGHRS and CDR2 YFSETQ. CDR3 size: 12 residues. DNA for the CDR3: TGCGCCAGCAGCTTACCTGGAGTGGTAGCTTTCTTT. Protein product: CASSLPGVVAFF. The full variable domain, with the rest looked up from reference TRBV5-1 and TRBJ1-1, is KAGVTQTPRYLIKTRGQQVTLSCSPISGHRSVSWYQQTPGQGLQFLFEYFSETQRNKGNFPGRFSGRQFSNSRSEMNVSTLELGDSALYLCASSLPGVVAFFGQGTRLTVV.

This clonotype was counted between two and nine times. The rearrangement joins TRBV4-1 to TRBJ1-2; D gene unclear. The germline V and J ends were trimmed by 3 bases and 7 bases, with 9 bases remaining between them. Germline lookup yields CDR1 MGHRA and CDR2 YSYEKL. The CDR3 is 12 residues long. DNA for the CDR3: TGCGCCAGCAGCCAGATTGGTTTTGGCTACACCTTC. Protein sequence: CASSQIGFGYTF.

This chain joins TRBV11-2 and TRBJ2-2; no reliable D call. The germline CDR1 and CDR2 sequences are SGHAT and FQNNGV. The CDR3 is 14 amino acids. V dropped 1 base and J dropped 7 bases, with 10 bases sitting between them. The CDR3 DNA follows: TGTGCCAGCAGCTTAGGATCTTTGGTCGGGGAGCTGTTTTTT. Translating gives CASSLGSLVGELFF.

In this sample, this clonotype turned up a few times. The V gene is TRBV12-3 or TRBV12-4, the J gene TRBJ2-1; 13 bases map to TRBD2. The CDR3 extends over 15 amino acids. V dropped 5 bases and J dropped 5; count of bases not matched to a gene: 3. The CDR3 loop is CASSQLAGGNNEQFF. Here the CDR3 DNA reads TGTGCCAGCAGTCAACTAGCGGGGGGGAACAATGAGCAGTTCTTC.

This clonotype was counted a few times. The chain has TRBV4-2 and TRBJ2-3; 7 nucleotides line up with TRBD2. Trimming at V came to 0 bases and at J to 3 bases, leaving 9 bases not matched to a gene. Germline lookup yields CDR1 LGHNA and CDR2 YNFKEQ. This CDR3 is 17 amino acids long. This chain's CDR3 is CASSQEASGVWTDTQYF. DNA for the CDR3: TGTGCCAGCAGCCAAGAGGCAAGCGGGGTTTGGACAGATACGCAGTATTTT.

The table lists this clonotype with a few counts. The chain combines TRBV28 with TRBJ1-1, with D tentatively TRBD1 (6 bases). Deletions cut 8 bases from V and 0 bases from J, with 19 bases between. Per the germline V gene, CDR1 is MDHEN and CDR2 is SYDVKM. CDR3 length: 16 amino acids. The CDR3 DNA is TGTGCCAGCCGCGTGACCCCACAGGGCATGAACACTGAAGCTTTCTTT. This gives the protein CASRVTPQGMNTEAFF. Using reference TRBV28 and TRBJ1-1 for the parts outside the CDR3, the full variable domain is DVKVTQSSRYLVKRTGEKVFLECVQDMDHENMFWYRQDPGLGLRLIYFSYDVKMKEKGDIPEGYSVSREKKERFSLILESASTNQTSMYLCASRVTPQGMNTEAFFGQGTRLTVV.

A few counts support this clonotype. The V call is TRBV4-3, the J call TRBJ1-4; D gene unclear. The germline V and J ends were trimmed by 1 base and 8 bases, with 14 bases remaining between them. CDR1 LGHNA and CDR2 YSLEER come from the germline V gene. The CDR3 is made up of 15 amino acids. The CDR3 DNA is TGCGCCAGCAGCCAAGTGGGGTCGGTTAGGGAAAAACTGTTTTTT. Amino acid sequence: CASSQVGSVREKLFF.

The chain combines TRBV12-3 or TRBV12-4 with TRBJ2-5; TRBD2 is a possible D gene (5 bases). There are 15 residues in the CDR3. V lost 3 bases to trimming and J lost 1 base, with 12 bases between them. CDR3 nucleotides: TGTGCCAGCAGTTTTGGGCTAGCTGCCCAAGAGACCCAGTACTTC. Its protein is CASSFGLAAQETQYF.

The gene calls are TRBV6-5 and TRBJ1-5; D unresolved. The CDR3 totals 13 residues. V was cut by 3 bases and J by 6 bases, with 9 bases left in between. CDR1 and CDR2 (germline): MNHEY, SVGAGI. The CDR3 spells CASSYMRFQPQHF. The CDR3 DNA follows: TGTGCCAGCAGTTATATGCGGTTTCAGCCCCAGCATTTT.

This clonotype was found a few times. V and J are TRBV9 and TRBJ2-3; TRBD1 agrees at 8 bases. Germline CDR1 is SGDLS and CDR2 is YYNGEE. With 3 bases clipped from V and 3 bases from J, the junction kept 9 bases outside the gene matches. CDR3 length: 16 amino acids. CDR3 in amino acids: CASSADRAYLTDTQYF. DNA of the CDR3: TGTGCCAGCAGCGCGGACAGGGCTTATTTGACAGATACGCAGTATTTT.

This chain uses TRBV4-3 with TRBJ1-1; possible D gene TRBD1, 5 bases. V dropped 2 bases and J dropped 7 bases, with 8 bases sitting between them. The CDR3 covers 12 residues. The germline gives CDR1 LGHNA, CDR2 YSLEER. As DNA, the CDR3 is TGCGCCAGCAGCCAACCAGGGCTTGAAGCTTTCTTT. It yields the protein CASSQPGLEAFF.

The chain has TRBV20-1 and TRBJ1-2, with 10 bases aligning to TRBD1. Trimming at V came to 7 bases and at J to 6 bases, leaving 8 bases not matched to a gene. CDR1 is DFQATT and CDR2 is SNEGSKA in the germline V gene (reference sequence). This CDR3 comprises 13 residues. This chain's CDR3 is CSVQDRGAHGYTF. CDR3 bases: TGCAGTGTTCAGGACAGGGGGGCCCATGGCTACACCTTC.

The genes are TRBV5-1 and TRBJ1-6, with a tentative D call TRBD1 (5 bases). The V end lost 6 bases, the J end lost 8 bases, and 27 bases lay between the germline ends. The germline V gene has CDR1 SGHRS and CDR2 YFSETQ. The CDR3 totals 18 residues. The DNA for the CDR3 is TGCGCCAGCAAGGGGACCTCGAGGAGGGGTTCGAGGGATTCACCCCTCCACTTT. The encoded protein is CASKGTSRRGSRDSPLHF.

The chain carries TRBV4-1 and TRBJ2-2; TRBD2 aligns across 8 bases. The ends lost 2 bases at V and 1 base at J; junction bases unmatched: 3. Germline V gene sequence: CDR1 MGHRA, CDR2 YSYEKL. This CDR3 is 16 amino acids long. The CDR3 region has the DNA TGCGCCAGCAGCCAACAGACTAGCGTGAACACCGGGGAGCTGTTTTTT. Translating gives CASSQQTSVNTGELFF.

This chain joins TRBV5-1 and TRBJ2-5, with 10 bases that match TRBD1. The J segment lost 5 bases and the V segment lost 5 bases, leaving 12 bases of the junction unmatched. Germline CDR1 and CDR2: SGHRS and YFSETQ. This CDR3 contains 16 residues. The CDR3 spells CASRRTGGSEAETQYF. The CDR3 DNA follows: TGCGCCAGCAGAAGGACAGGGGGATCTGAAGCGGAGACCCAGTACTTC. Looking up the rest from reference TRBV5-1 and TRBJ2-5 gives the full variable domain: KAGVTQTPRYLIKTRGQQVTLSCSPISGHRSVSWYQQTPGQGLQFLFEYFSETQRNKGNFPGRFSGRQFSNSRSEMNVSTLELGDSALYLCASRRTGGSEAETQYFGPGTRLLVL.

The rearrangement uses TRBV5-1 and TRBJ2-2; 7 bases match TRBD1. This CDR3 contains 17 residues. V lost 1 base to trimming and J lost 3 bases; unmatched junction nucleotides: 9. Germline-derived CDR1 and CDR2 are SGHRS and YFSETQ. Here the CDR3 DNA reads TGCGCCAGCAGCTTGAGGGCGGTAGGGGGCGACACCGGGGAGCTGTTTTTT. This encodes CASSLRAVGGDTGELFF.